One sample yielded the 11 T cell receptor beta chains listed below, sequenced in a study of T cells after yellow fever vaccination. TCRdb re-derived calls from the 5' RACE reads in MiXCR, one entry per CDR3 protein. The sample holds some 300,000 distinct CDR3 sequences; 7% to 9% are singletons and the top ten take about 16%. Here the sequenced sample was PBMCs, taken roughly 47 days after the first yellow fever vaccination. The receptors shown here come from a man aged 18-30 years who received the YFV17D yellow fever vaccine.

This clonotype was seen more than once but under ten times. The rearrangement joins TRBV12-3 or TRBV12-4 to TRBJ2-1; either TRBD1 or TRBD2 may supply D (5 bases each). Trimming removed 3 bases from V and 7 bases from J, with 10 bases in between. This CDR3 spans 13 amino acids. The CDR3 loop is CASSLGEANEQFF. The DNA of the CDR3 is TGTGCCAGCAGTTTGGGGGAAGCTAATGAGCAGTTCTTC.

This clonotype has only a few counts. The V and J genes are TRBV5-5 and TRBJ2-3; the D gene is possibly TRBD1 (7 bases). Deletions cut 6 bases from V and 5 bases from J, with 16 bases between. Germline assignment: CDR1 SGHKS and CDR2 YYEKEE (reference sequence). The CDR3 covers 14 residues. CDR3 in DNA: TGTGCCAGCAAGCTGACAGGGAGGAGAGATACGCAGTATTTT. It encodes CASKLTGRRDTQYF.

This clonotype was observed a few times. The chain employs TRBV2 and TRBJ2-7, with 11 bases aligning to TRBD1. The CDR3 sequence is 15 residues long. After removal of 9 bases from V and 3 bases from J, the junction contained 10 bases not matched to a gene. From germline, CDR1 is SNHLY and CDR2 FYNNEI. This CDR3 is CARQLGQGEIYEQYV. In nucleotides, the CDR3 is TGTGCCAGACAGTTGGGACAGGGGGAGATCTACGAGCAGTACGTC.

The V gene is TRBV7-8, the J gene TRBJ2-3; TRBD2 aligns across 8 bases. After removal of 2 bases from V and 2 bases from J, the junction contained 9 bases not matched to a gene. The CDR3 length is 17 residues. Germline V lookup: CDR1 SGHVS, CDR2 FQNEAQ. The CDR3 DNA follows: TGTGCCAGCAGCTTAAGACTACTAGCGGAAAACACAGATACGCAGTATTTT. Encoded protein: CASSLRLLAENTDTQYF.

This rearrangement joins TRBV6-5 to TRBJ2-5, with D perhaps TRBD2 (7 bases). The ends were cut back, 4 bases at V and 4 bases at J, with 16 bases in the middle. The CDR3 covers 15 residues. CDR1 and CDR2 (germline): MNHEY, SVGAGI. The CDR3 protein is CASSFPGGAPETQYF. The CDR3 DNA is TGTGCCAGCAGTTTCCCGGGGGGCGCCCCAGAGACCCAGTACTTC.

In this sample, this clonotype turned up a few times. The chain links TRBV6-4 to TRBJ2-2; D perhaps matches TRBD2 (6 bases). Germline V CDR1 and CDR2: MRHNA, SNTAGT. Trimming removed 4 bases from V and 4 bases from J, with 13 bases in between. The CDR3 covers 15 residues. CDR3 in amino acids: CASSAQPGVTGELFF. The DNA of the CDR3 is TGTGCCAGCAGTGCCCAACCGGGGGTCACCGGGGAGCTGTTTTTT.

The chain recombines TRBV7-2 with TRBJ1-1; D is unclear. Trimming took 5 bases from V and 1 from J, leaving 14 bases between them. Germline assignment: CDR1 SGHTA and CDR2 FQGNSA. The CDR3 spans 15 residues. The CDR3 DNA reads TGTGCCAGCAGCCCCGGGGAGAGGCCGAACACTGAAGCTTTCTTT. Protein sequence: CASSPGERPNTEAFF.

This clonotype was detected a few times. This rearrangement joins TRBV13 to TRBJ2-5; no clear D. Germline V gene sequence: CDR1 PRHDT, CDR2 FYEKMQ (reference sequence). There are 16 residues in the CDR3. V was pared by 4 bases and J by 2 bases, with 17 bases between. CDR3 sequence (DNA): TGTGCCAGCAGCTCATCCCGCGGAAACGAACAAGAGACCCAGTACTTC. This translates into CASSSSRGNEQETQYF.

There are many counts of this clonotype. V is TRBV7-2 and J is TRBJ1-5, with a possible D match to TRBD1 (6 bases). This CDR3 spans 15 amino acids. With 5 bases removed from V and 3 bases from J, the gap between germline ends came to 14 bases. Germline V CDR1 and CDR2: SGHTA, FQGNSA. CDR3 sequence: CASSPHTGNNQPQHF. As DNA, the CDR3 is TGTGCCAGCAGCCCCCATACAGGGAACAATCAGCCCCAGCATTTT. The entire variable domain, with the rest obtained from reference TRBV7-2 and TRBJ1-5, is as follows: GAGVSQSPSNKVTEKGKDVELRCDPISGHTALYWYRQSLGQGLEFLIYFQGNSAPDKSGLPSDRFSAERTGGSVSTLTIQRTQQEDSAVYLCASSPHTGNNQPQHFGDGTRLSIL.

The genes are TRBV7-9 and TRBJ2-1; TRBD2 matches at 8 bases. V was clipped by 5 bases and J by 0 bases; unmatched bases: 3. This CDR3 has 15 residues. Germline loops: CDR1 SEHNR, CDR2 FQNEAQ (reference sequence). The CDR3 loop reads CASSVSGGSYNEQFF. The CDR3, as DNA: TGTGCCAGCAGCGTCAGCGGGGGCTCCTACAATGAGCAGTTCTTC.

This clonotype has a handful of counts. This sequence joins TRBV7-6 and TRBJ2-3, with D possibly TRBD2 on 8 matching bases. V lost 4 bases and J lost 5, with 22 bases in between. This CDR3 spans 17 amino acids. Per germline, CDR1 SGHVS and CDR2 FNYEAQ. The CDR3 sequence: CASSSPGGSGGGDTQYF. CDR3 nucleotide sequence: TGTGCCAGCAGCTCCCCAGGGGGGAGCGGGGGAGGAGATACGCAGTATTTT.